This TCR beta chain was identified during a study of CD8+CD57+ T cells in acquired aplastic anemia. In the study overall: Sorted CD4+ and CD8+ cells yielded DNA averaging approximately 3.5 ug. Notes on the study in general: Simpson's diversity of CD8+ cells was not significantly different in patients compared with controls.

Genomic DNA templated the TCR beta VDJ and CDR3 profiling. TCRdb re-called the reads with MiXCR, one entry per CDR3 protein. This table holds about 220,000 distinct CDR3 sequences, 30% to 40% found once. Remarks on this clonotype: Its antigen is undetermined.

The V end was cut by 7 bases, the J end by 3 bases, with 15 bases between. The germline V gene encodes CDR1 KGHDR and CDR2 SFDVKD. CDR3 size: 14 residues. This sequence originates from a human donor in good health, serving as a control. The V gene is TRBV24-1, the J gene TRBJ2-7; D might be TRBD2 (7 bases). Material: sorted CD4+, CD8+, or CD8+CD57+ T cells (not recorded which) from PBMCs. The CDR3 protein is CATSPGGPNYEQYF. The CDR3 nucleotides are TGTGCCACCAGCCCCGGGGGGCCAAACTACGAGCAGTACTTC.